The rows below give T cell receptor beta chains drawn from one sample of a study of blood T cell repertoires in COVID-19. The assay was immunoSEQ multiplex PCR, and TCRdb's table has in-frame clones only and misses some. The table lists around 200,000 clones, about 89% of them singletons, with approximately 0.77% in the top ten. The specimen was PBMCs or T cells enriched from blood (not recorded which). These receptors were obtained from a woman between 18 and 29 years old who had recovered from COVID-19. Each CDR3 is given with its conserved first and last residue. The D gene is left open where the match is weak. Clone size, where shown, is once, few, many, or a class for clones that have expanded.

NA	TRBV10-2	TRBJ2-1	NA	TGCGCCAGCAGTGAGACTGCCAATGAGCAGTTCTTC	CASSETANEQFF
TRBD2	TRBV7-2	TRBJ2-5	NA	TGTGCCAGCAGCGCCCAGCGGGGGGAGACCCAGTACTTC	CASSAQRGETQYF
TRBD1	TRBV2	TRBJ1-1	few	TGTGCCAGCAGCAGGGGGGAGAACACTGAAGCTTTCTTT	CASSRGENTEAFF
NA	TRBV7-9	TRBJ1-5	NA	TGTGCCAGCAGCTTTAGTCTCCAACCTTGGCAGGTCCTTAATCAGCCCCAGCATTTT	CASSFSLQPWQVLNQPQHF
TRBD2	TRBV6-4	TRBJ2-1	NA	TGTGCCAGCAGTGAAGGACTAGCGGACTACAATGAGCAGTTCTTC	CASSEGLADYNEQFF
NA	TRBV2	TRBJ1-1	NA	TGTGCCAGCAGGGGGCTGAACACTGAAGCTTTCTTT	CASRGLNTEAFF
NA	TRBV5-4	TRBJ2-3	NA	TGTGCCAGCAGTCCCGACTTCTTGAGGGATACGCAGTATTTT	CASSPDFLRDTQYF
TRBD1	TRBV28	TRBJ1-4	NA	TGTGCCAGCAGCCCGGGACAGGCTAATGAAAAACTGTTTTTT	CASSPGQANEKLFF
NA	TRBV6-5	TRBJ2-3	once	TGTGCCAGCTGGAGCGGGCGACGAGATACGCAGTATTTT	CASWSGRRDTQYF
NA	TRBV6-1	TRBJ1-6	NA	TGTGCCAGCAGTGATACTCGCTCCTATAATTCACCCCTCCACTTT	CASSDTRSYNSPLHF
NA	TRBV28	TRBJ1-2	NA	TGTGCCAGCAGTTTACGGGGGGAGGGCTACACCTTC	CASSLRGEGYTF
NA	TRBV11-2	TRBJ2-1	NA	TGTGCCAGCAGGCGGGACAGATACAATGAGCAGTTCTTC	CASRRDRYNEQFF
NA	TRBV10-3	TRBJ1-5	NA	TGTGCCATCAGTGAACAGGGTAATCAGCCCCAGCATTTT	CAISEQGNQPQHF
NA	TRBV28	TRBJ1-6	NA	TGTGCCATCAAGGGGGATAGCTCCTATAATTCACCCCTCCACTTT	CAIKGDSSYNSPLHF
TRBD2	TRBV5-1	TRBJ2-1	once	TGCGCCAGCAGCCGGGGACTAGCGGCCTACAATGAGCAGTTCTTC	CASSRGLAAYNEQFF
NA	TRBV4-1	TRBJ1-1	NA	TGCGCCAGCAGCCAAGACCTCAGGGGTTGGAAAACTGAAGCTTTCTTT	CASSQDLRGWKTEAFF
NA	TRBV5-4	TRBJ2-2	NA	TGTGCCAGCAGCCGGGACACCGGGGAGCTGTTTTTT	CASSRDTGELFF
NA	TRBV28	TRBJ1-5	NA	TGTGCCAGCGCTAGGATCGACAATCAGCCCCAGCATTTT	CASARIDNQPQHF
TRBD2	TRBV15	TRBJ2-7	once	TGTGCCACCAGCAGGGATCGACTAGCGGCCTACGAGCAGTACTTC	CATSRDRLAAYEQYF
TRBD2	TRBV28	TRBJ2-3	NA	TGTGCCAGCAGTTTATGGCGGGGGTCGGGCACAGATACGCAGTATTTT	CASSLWRGSGTDTQYF
NA	TRBV6-1	TRBJ1-1	NA	TGTGCCAGCAGTGAAGTCGAGGGATACACTGAAGCTTTCTTT	CASSEVEGYTEAFF
TRBD1	TRBV2	TRBJ2-6	NA	TGTGCCAGCAGGAGGACAGGGGTAGAATCTGGGGCCAACGTCCTGACTTTC	CASRRTGVESGANVLTF
NA	TRBV4-2	TRBJ1-6	once	TGTGCCAGCAGCCAAGACTGGCAGGGAATGTCACCCCTCCACTTT	CASSQDWQGMSPLHF
TRBD1	TRBV6-5	TRBJ2-7	once	TGTGCCAGCAGTAACGGCAGGGGGCTGTACGAGCAGTACTTC	CASSNGRGLYEQYF
TRBD2	TRBV7-2	TRBJ2-7	few	TGTGCCAGCAGCTTAGATCGGTCTAGCGGATACGAGCAGTACTTC	CASSLDRSSGYEQYF
TRBD2	TRBV18	TRBJ2-1	NA	TGTGCCAGCTCACGTCGGGAGGGCCGGGTCAATGAGCAGTTCTTC	CASSRREGRVNEQFF
TRBD2	TRBV9	TRBJ2-3	NA	TGTGCCAGCAGCCCGACTAGCGGACCCACAAATACGCAGTATTTT	CASSPTSGPTNTQYF
TRBD1	TRBV27	TRBJ1-2	NA	TGTGCCAGCAGCTTAACTACAGGGGGCGCCCCCCATGGCTACACCTTC	CASSLTTGGAPHGYTF
TRBD2	TRBV29-1	TRBJ2-7	NA	TGCAGCGTTTGCGGGAGTAATCACGAGCAGTACTTC	CSVCGSNHEQYF
TRBD1	TRBV11-2	TRBJ1-2	NA	TGTGCCAGCAGCTCTACAGGGGGGATATTTGGCTACACCTTC	CASSSTGGIFGYTF
TRBD1	TRBV28	TRBJ2-7	once	TGTGCCAGCAGTTCGGGACAGGGAGTCTTCTACGAGCAGTACTTC	CASSSGQGVFYEQYF
TRBD2	TRBV28	TRBJ2-1	NA	TGTGCCAGCAGTTCAGGGACTAAGCAGTTCTTC	CASSSGTKQFF
TRBD2	TRBV30	TRBJ2-3	NA	TGTGCCTGGACCAGGACTAGCGGAATCACAGATACGCAGTATTTT	CAWTRTSGITDTQYF
TRBD2	TRBV5-1	TRBJ2-1	once	TGCGCCAGCAGCTTGACGACTAGCGGGAGGAGGTACAATGAGCAGTTCTTC	CASSLTTSGRRYNEQFF
TRBD1	TRBV7-3	TRBJ2-2	NA	TGTGCCAGCCGACAGGGGGCGAGCACCGGGGAGCTGTTTTTT	CASRQGASTGELFF
NA	TRBV7-9	TRBJ1-1	NA	TGTGCCAGCAGTCTGAGCGGACAGCTGAACACTGAAGCTTTCTTT	CASSLSGQLNTEAFF
NA	TRBV19	TRBJ1-3	NA	TGTGCCAGTACCCCCACTAATATCCTTAGCTCTGGAAACACCATATATTTT	CASTPTNILSSGNTIYF
NA	TRBV29-1	TRBJ2-7	NA	TGCAGCGTTGTTGGCAGTTCCTACGAGCAGTACTTC	CSVVGSSYEQYF
NA	TRBV18	TRBJ1-3	NA	TGTGCCAGCTCACCGCAGGGCGGCGGCTCTGGAAACACCATATATTTT	CASSPQGGGSGNTIYF
TRBD1	TRBV2	TRBJ1-2	NA	TGTGCCAGCAGTGATGACAGGGTGGAGGGCTACACCTTC	CASSDDRVEGYTF
TRBD1	TRBV6-5	TRBJ1-2	NA	TGTGCCAGCAGTCTTACAGGGGGGACTAACTATGGCTACACCTTC	CASSLTGGTNYGYTF
NA	TRBV27	TRBJ2-7	NA	TGTGCCAGTGGGGGGAGAAGCGAGCAGTACTTC	CASGGRSEQYF
TRBD2	TRBV6-2/TRBV6-3	TRBJ2-3	NA	TGTGCCAGCAGTTATGAGGGACTAGTCTCCGGTACGCAGTATTTT	CASSYEGLVSGTQYF
TRBD1	TRBV7-8	TRBJ1-6	once	TGTGCCAGCAGCGTTAGACAGGGAATCGGCTCACCCCTCCACTTT	CASSVRQGIGSPLHF
NA	TRBV19	TRBJ1-1	NA	TGTGCCAGTAACAACAGGTACACTGAAGCTTTCTTT	CASNNRYTEAFF
NA	TRBV27	TRBJ1-1	NA	TGTGCCAGCAGCCCCCGAGCCAAGAACACTGAAGCTTTCTTT	CASSPRAKNTEAFF
TRBD2	TRBV4-1	TRBJ2-7	NA	TGCGCCAGCAGCCAAGAGGTCGGGGGGACCTACGAGCAGTACTTC	CASSQEVGGTYEQYF
NA	TRBV5-1	TRBJ2-7	NA	TGCGCCAGCAGCTTGGACGGCGGGACTCTCTACGAGCAGTACTTC	CASSLDGGTLYEQYF
NA	TRBV5-1	TRBJ2-5	NA	TGCGCCAGCAGCTCCGGTCTCGGATCGAACCGACTCAAAGAGACCCAGTACTTC	CASSSGLGSNRLKETQYF
TRBD2	TRBV7-9	TRBJ2-3	once	TGTGCCAGCAGCTTAGGCTCCGGGACGGGGGGAGATACGCAGTATTTT	CASSLGSGTGGDTQYF
TRBD2	TRBV7-9	TRBJ2-7	once	TGTGCCAGCAGCGCGGCCGGGACTAGCGGATACGAGCAGTACTTC	CASSAAGTSGYEQYF
TRBD2	TRBV9	TRBJ2-1	NA	TGTGCCAGCAGCCTAGGGCCCGTAAGCGGGAACTACAATGAGCAGTTCTTC	CASSLGPVSGNYNEQFF
NA	TRBV2	TRBJ2-7	few	TGTGCCAGCTGCCGGGACTCACCAGTCTACGAGCAGTACTTC	CASCRDSPVYEQYF
NA	TRBV28	TRBJ2-7	NA	TGTGCCAGCAGTTTAATTTTGTTGGGACTCAACTACGAGCAGTACTTC	CASSLILLGLNYEQYF
TRBD2	TRBV15	TRBJ2-3	NA	TGTGCCACCAGCAGGGGAACCCAGGGACTACCAAACACAGATACGCAGTATTTT	CATSRGTQGLPNTDTQYF
NA	TRBV2	TRBJ2-1	NA	TGTGCCAGCAGTGGGCAGGGTCCCTTCAATGAGCAGTTCTTC	CASSGQGPFNEQFF
TRBD1	TRBV28	TRBJ1-5	NA	TGTGCCAGCAGTTCGGGACAGGGGTATCAGCCCCAGCATTTT	CASSSGQGYQPQHF